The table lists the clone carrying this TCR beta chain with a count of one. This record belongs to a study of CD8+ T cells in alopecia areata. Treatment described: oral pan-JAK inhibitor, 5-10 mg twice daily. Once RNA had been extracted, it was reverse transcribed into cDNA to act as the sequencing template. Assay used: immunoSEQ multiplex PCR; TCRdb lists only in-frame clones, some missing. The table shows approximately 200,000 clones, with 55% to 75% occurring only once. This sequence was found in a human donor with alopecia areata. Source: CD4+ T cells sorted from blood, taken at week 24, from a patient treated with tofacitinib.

The CDR3 nucleotides are TGTGCCAGTACCCTGGACGGGGTTGACTATGGCTACACCTTC. This sequence encodes CASTLDGVDYGYTF. J is TRBJ1-2 and V is TRBV19; D gene uncertain. Germline V CDR1 and CDR2: LNHDA, SQIVND (reference sequence). The CDR3 is 14 amino acids. Trimming pared 7 bases from V and 3 bases from J, leaving 15 bases between.